This note documents a single TCR beta chain sequence. The data were obtained in a study of blood T cell repertoires in COVID-19. The data were produced by immunoSEQ multiplex PCR, yet TCRdb's version contains in-frame clones alone and is incomplete. In the table there are a few hundred thousand clones, 80% to 90% of which are singletons. The V segment lost 4 bases and the J segment 2 bases; nucleotides outside the gene matches: 9. The germline CDR1 and CDR2 sequences are KGHDR and SFDVKD. The CDR3 totals 18 residues. Sequencing was done on a sample of peripheral blood. The rearrangement links TRBV24-1 to TRBJ2-1, with 11 bases fitting TRBD2. This clonotype was sampled from a man aged 18-30 years with COVID-19, enrolled during active disease. CDR3 in amino acids: CATSDTSGSGIPYNEQFF. The CDR3 nucleotides are TGTGCCACCAGTGACACTAGCGGGAGCGGGATCCCCTACAATGAGCAGTTCTTC.